What follows are 24 T cell receptor beta chains derived from one specimen sequenced in a study of blood T cell repertoires in COVID-19. TCRdb keeps only in-frame clones here, not all; method: immunoSEQ multiplex PCR. The sample records approximately 170,000 clones, about 80% being singletons. Sequencing was carried out using peripheral blood. These receptor sequences come from a man between 65 and 80 years old who had recovered from COVID-19.

The chain uses TRBV10-3 and TRBJ1-2; perhaps TRBD1 as D (6 bases). Germline V gene sequence: CDR1 ENHRY, CDR2 SYGVKD. The CDR3 consists of 12 residues. Trimming pared 6 bases from V and 8 bases from J, leaving 13 bases between. CDR3 in DNA: TGTGCCATCAGCCCTCAGGGGAAGGGCTACACCTTC. Its protein product is CAISPQGKGYTF.

This clone showed up just a few times. The V gene is TRBV20-1, the J gene TRBJ1-2; D is perhaps TRBD1 (5 bases). Germline V gene sequence: CDR1 DFQATT, CDR2 SNEGSKA (reference sequence). CDR3 length equals 10 residues. V gave up 3 bases and J gave up 13 bases, with 12 bases separating them. The DNA of the CDR3 is TGCAGTGCTAGTTGGGGGGATTCCACCTTC. Translation gives CSASWGDSTF.

The chain carries TRBV5-8 and TRBJ2-3, with TRBD2 matching over 14 bases. Germline V lookup: CDR1 SGHTS, CDR2 YDEGEE. This CDR3 is 17 amino acids long. V dropped 2 bases and J dropped 6; count of bases not matched to a gene: 8. CDR3: CASSFGTSGRPADTQYF. CDR3 in DNA: TGTGCCAGCAGCTTCGGGACTAGCGGGAGACCAGCCGATACGCAGTATTTT.

The chain recombines TRBV7-2 with TRBJ2-1, with D possibly matching TRBD2 (5 bases). The CDR3 is made up of 16 amino acids. CDR1 SGHTA and CDR2 FQGNSA come from the germline V gene. Trimming shortened V by 0 bases and J by 2 bases, and 11 bases separated the two germline ends. CDR3 coding DNA: TGTGCCAGCAGCTTAGCGCAAAGCGGTCCCTACAATGAGCAGTTCTTC. Protein product: CASSLAQSGPYNEQFF.

This rearrangement joins TRBV9 to TRBJ1-4; 8 bases are a match to TRBD1. In germline, CDR1 is SGDLS, CDR2 YYNGEE. The CDR3 is 14 residues long. After removal of 3 bases from V and 6 bases from J, the junction contained 4 bases not matched to a gene. Here the CDR3 DNA reads TGTGCCAGCAGCGCAGGGGGCAAGGATGAAAAACTGTTTTTT. It codes for CASSAGGKDEKLFF.

Only a few counts were recorded for this clone. The chain has TRBV18 and TRBJ1-1, with a tentative D call TRBD1 (6 bases). Germline CDR1 is KGHSH and CDR2 is LQKENI. The ends were cut back, 3 bases at V and 1 base at J, with 9 bases in the middle. The CDR3 length is 14 residues. The CDR3 is CASSPTTGNTEAFF. CDR3 in DNA: TGTGCCAGCTCACCCACGACAGGGAACACTGAAGCTTTCTTT.

The chain recombines TRBV18 with TRBJ2-1; perhaps TRBD2 as D (5 bases). Germline V CDR1 and CDR2: KGHSH, LQKENI. The CDR3 contains 15 residues. Trimming left V 1 base short and J 1 base short, with 8 bases between. The CDR3 DNA sequence: TGTGCCAGCTCACCACGGAGCGGATCCTACAATGAGCAGTTCTTC. Translated: CASSPRSGSYNEQFF.

The chain joins TRBV7-8 to TRBJ1-6; TRBD1 agrees at 7 bases. The germline CDR1 and CDR2 sequences are SGHVS and FQNEAQ. The CDR3 is 14 residues long. V lost 9 bases, J lost 14 bases, and 16 bases stayed unmatched. The CDR3 loop reads CASSPRGGTSALHF. As DNA, the CDR3 is TGTGCCAGTTCCCCACGAGGGGGCACCTCGGCCCTCCACTTT.

This clone was counted once. This chain links TRBV7-9 with TRBJ1-2, with a weak D call TRBD1 (5 bases). The CDR3 has 12 amino acids. The ends were cut back, 5 bases at V and 13 bases at J, with 17 bases in the middle. The germline gives CDR1 SEHNR, CDR2 FQNEAQ (reference sequence). The CDR3 coding sequence is TGTGCCAGCAGCGACGGGGCGGGGAGATGCACCTTC. It codes for CASSDGAGRCTF.

V is TRBV14 and J is TRBJ2-1; D not certain. The CDR3 runs to 12 residues. Germline CDR1 is SGHDN and CDR2 is FVKESK. Trimming removed 1 base from V and 10 bases from J, with 8 bases in between. The chain's CDR3 is CASSQGRREQFF. In DNA, the CDR3 is TGTGCCAGCAGCCAAGGCCGGCGGGAGCAGTTCTTC.

In the case of this clone: The junction does not match germline at one end; this may be a read error. The chain has TRBV10-3 and TRBJ2-3; D remains unclear. Germline loops: CDR1 ENHRY, CDR2 SYGVKD. The CDR3 totals 16 residues. Here the CDR3 DNA reads TGTGCCATCAGCGAGTTTCTGTCTCGCAGGACAGATACGCAGTATTTT. Translation gives CAISEFLSRRTDTQYF.

V is TRBV25-1 and J is TRBJ1-4; the match to TRBD1 covers 8 bases. The J segment lost 4 bases and the V segment lost 6 bases, leaving 7 bases of the junction unmatched. In germline, CDR1 is MGHDK, CDR2 SYGVNS. The length of the CDR3 is 15 residues. CDR3 sequence (DNA): TGTGCCAGCAGGGAGACAGGGGACATTAATGAAAAACTGTTTTTT. Translation gives CASRETGDINEKLFF.

This chain uses TRBV7-8 with TRBJ2-5, with 14 bases identical to TRBD2. V trimming: 4 bases; J trimming: 2 bases; junction bases outside the gene matches: 3. Germline CDR1 and CDR2: SGHVS and FQNEAQ. This CDR3 is built from 16 residues. CDR3 nucleotide sequence: TGTGCCAGCAGCTCAAGACTAGCGGGAGGGCAAGAGACCCAGTACTTC. Translated, it gives CASSSRLAGGQETQYF.

This chain uses TRBV3-1 (or the pseudogene TRBV3-2) with TRBJ2-5; D is unclear. The CDR3 runs 15 residues. Germline CDR1 and CDR2: LGHDT and YNNKEL (reference sequence). V was trimmed by 3 bases and J by 5 bases, leaving 16 bases between them. CDR3 sequence reads: CASSHINQRLETQYF. The CDR3 nucleotides read TGTGCCAGCAGCCACATAAATCAGCGACTCGAGACCCAGTACTTC.

At least ten counts were recorded for this clone. The V call is TRBV28, the J call TRBJ1-5; TRBD1 matches at 8 bases. After removal of 3 bases from V and 2 bases from J, the junction contained 3 bases not matched to a gene. CDR1 is MDHEN and CDR2 is SYDVKM in the germline V gene. The CDR3 is 15 residues long. CDR3: CASSFDRGGNQPQHF. CDR3 coding DNA: TGTGCCAGCAGTTTTGACAGGGGTGGCAATCAGCCCCAGCATTTT.

CDR3 sequence: CASSALGQGSYEQYF. The CDR3 coding sequence is TGTGCCAGCAGCGCCCTTGGACAGGGGTCCTACGAGCAGTACTTC. The gene calls are TRBV6-5 and TRBJ2-7; 9 nucleotides line up with TRBD1. The junction had 7 bases not matched to a gene; V was cut back by 6 bases and J by 1 base. In germline, CDR1 is MNHEY, CDR2 SVGAGI. The CDR3 is 15 amino acids.

This chain connects TRBV11-2 to TRBJ2-2; a weak D match, TRBD2 (6 bases). V lost 0 bases, J lost 4 bases, and 12 bases lay in between. Per germline, CDR1 SGHAT and CDR2 FQNNGV. CDR3 length: 16 amino acids. Here the CDR3 reads CASSLDSLASTGELFF. The CDR3 DNA follows: TGTGCCAGCAGCTTAGATAGCCTAGCGAGCACCGGGGAGCTGTTTTTT.

CDR3 in amino acids: CASSRGYYEQYF. CDR3 nucleotide sequence: TGTGCCAGCAGCAGAGGGTATTACGAGCAGTACTTC. This chain links TRBV28 with TRBJ2-7, with D possibly TRBD2 on 5 matching bases. This CDR3 comprises 12 residues. Per germline, CDR1 MDHEN and CDR2 SYDVKM. Between the trimmed V and J ends, which lost 6 bases and 4 bases, there was a span of 10 bases.

This chain joins TRBV28 and TRBJ2-1, with D possibly TRBD2 on 5 matching bases. The V end lost 4 bases, the J end lost 7 bases, and 17 bases lay between the germline ends. The CDR3 is 15 residues long. Germline assignment: CDR1 MDHEN and CDR2 SYDVKM. The CDR3 nucleotides are TGTGCCAGCAGTTCCGACCAGCGGTCTGGGAATGAGCAGTTCTTC. Protein sequence: CASSSDQRSGNEQFF.

The chain carries TRBV30 and TRBJ2-2; TRBD1 might be the D (5 bases). The V and J ends lost 8 bases and 2 bases respectively, with 9 bases between them. The CDR3 is made up of 12 amino acids. Germline CDR1 and CDR2: GTSNPN and SVGIG (reference sequence). The CDR3 reads CARGHNTGELFF. The CDR3 bases are TGTGCCCGTGGACATAACACCGGGGAGCTGTTTTTT.

The chain carries TRBV5-1 and TRBJ2-2; 10 bases fit TRBD2. V lost 5 bases, J lost 6 bases, and 4 bases stayed unmatched. CDR1 and CDR2 from the germline V gene are SGHRS and YFSETQ. The CDR3 totals 14 residues. In DNA, the CDR3 is TGCGCCAGCAGTGACGGGACTAGCGCCGGGGAGCTGTTTTTT. Translating gives CASSDGTSAGELFF. Together with reference TRBV5-1 and TRBJ2-2, the CDR3 gives the full variable domain: KAGVTQTPRYLIKTRGQQVTLSCSPISGHRSVSWYQQTPGQGLQFLFEYFSETQRNKGNFPGRFSGRQFSNSRSEMNVSTLELGDSALYLCASSDGTSAGELFFGEGSRLTVL.

The chain employs TRBV6-5 and TRBJ2-5; D may be TRBD2 (6 bases). V was trimmed by 2 bases and J by 3 bases, leaving 13 bases between them. CDR3 length: 15 amino acids. The V gene's germline CDR1 is MNHEY and CDR2 SVGAGI. The DNA for the CDR3 is TGTGCCAGCAGTTACCGGGGGTTATCGAAAGAGACCCAGTACTTC. It specifies CASSYRGLSKETQYF.

The chain has TRBV6-1 and TRBJ1-6, with a possible D match to TRBD1 (5 bases). V lost 3 bases, J lost 7 bases, and 10 bases lay in between. Germline CDR1 reads MNHNS; CDR2 reads SASEGT. CDR3 length equals 14 residues. The CDR3 nucleotides read TGTGCCAGCAGTGATGACAGAAAAAATTCACCCCTCCACTTT. Its translation is CASSDDRKNSPLHF.

CDR3 in amino acids: CASSPAGDHYEQYF. CDR3 nucleotide sequence: TGCGCCAGCAGCCCCGCAGGGGACCACTACGAGCAGTACTTC. The rearrangement uses TRBV5-1 and TRBJ2-7; perhaps TRBD1 as D (6 bases). Germline lookup yields CDR1 SGHRS and CDR2 YFSETQ. There are 14 residues in the CDR3. V gave up 4 bases and J gave up 3 bases, with 14 bases separating them.